The rows below give T cell receptor beta chains drawn from one sample of a study of blood T cell repertoires in COVID-19. The repertoire was sequenced with immunoSEQ multiplex PCR; TCRdb's copy has only in-frame clones and lacks some. The table has about 140,000 clones, approximately 81% seen once; the top ten hold 5.5%. Sequencing was done on a sample of PBMCs or T cells enriched from blood (not recorded which). These receptors were obtained from a man between 35 and 55 years old with acute COVID-19. The CDR3 runs from the conserved cysteine through the conserved F or W. The order of the fields is J gene, D gene, CDR3 length, V gene, clone size, CDR3 protein, CDR3 DNA. The D gene is left open where the match is weak. Expanded clones get a size class; other rows say once, few or many, or leave the size out.

TRBJ2-2 | NA | 15 | TRBV7-2 | NA | CASSTEGASGGELFF | TGTGCCAGCAGCACGGAAGGAGCCTCGGGCGGGGAGCTGTTTTTT
TRBJ1-5 | NA | 15 | TRBV4-3 | NA | CASSQDRDSNQPQHF | TGCGCCAGCAGCCAAGACAGGGATAGCAATCAGCCCCAGCATTTT
TRBJ2-7 | NA | 14 | TRBV15 | NA | CATSIGGGPGEQYF | TGTGCCACCAGCATTGGGGGGGGCCCCGGCGAGCAGTACTTC
TRBJ2-5 | NA | 15 | TRBV10-2 | NA | CASSLDRTSRGTQYF | TGCGCCAGCAGTCTCGACAGGACTTCCCGGGGGACCCAGTACTTC
TRBJ2-1 | TRBD2 | 16 | TRBV14 | NA | CASSHLAGLSYNEQFF | TGTGCCAGCAGCCACTTAGCGGGCCTCTCCTACAATGAGCAGTTCTTC
TRBJ1-2 | NA | 19 | TRBV5-1 | NA | CASNRIRSRGGAGPEGYTF | TGCGCCAGCAATCGGATCAGAAGTCGAGGTGGGGCCGGACCCGAGGGCTACACCTTC
TRBJ2-3 | NA | 13 | TRBV6-2/TRBV6-3 | NA | CASSPQRFDTQYF | TGTGCCAGCAGCCCGCAGCGATTCGATACGCAGTATTTT
TRBJ2-7 | NA | 15 | TRBV11-2 | NA | CASSLTTAGTYEQYF | TGTGCCAGCAGCTTAACCACCGCGGGGACCTACGAGCAGTACTTC
TRBJ1-5 | NA | 19 | TRBV20-1 | NA | CSASARGRGGSYSNQPQHF | TGCAGTGCTAGTGCAAGGGGCAGGGGTGGGAGTTATAGCAATCAGCCCCAGCATTTT
TRBJ2-7 | TRBD1 | 14 | TRBV5-6 | NA | CASSLAGTGVGQYF | TGTGCCAGCAGCTTGGCCGGGACAGGCGTCGGGCAGTACTTC
TRBJ2-5 | NA | 13 | TRBV28 | NA | CASSFIPSETQYF | TGTGCCAGCAGTTTTATCCCCTCGGAGACCCAGTACTTC
TRBJ1-5 | TRBD1 | 14 | TRBV30 | NA | CAWSGTGLDQPQHF | TGTGCCTGGAGTGGGACAGGATTAGATCAGCCCCAGCATTTT
TRBJ1-1 | NA | 15 | TRBV4-2 | NA | CASSSAGREVSEAFF | TGTGCCAGCAGCAGCGCGGGCAGGGAGGTATCTGAAGCTTTCTTT
TRBJ2-7 | NA | 14 | TRBV7-2 | once | CASRPRDSLYEQYF | TGTGCCAGCCGTCCGCGGGACTCCCTCTACGAGCAGTACTTC
TRBJ2-7 | NA | 11 | TRBV29-1 | NA | CSVESRGEQYF | TGCAGCGTTGAATCCCGGGGGGAGCAGTACTTC
TRBJ2-1 | NA | 19 | TRBV9 | NA | CASSVREGALGSSYNEQFF | TGTGCCAGCAGCGTCCGGGAGGGGGCGTTAGGGAGCTCCTACAATGAGCAGTTCTTC
TRBJ1-2 | NA | 15 | TRBV7-9 | NA | CASSLGVSVNYGYTF | TGTGCCAGCAGCTTAGGTGTCAGCGTCAACTATGGCTACACCTTC
TRBJ2-1 | NA | 15 | TRBV11-3 | NA | CASSSNRDITNEQFF | TGTGCCAGCAGCTCGAACCGGGACATTACCAATGAGCAGTTCTTC
TRBJ2-5 | NA | 13 | TRBV12-3/TRBV12-4 | NA | CASRRTGRETQYF | TGTGCCAGCAGGCGAACAGGGCGGGAGACCCAGTACTTC
TRBJ1-5 | TRBD1 | 14 | TRBV5-5 | once | CASSSQGGNQPQHF | TGTGCCAGCAGTTCACAGGGGGGCAATCAGCCCCAGCATTTT
TRBJ2-7 | NA | 14 | TRBV11-2 | NA | CASSLVAGNYEQYF | TGTGCCAGCAGCTTAGTTGCGGGGAACTACGAGCAGTACTTC
TRBJ2-7 | TRBD2 | 18 | TRBV3-1/TRBV3-2 | NA | CASSQDRTSGRPNYEQYF | TGTGCCAGCAGCCAAGATCGAACTAGCGGGAGGCCAAACTACGAGCAGTACTTC
TRBJ1-4 | NA | 15 | TRBV19 | NA | CASSAREEGNEKLFF | TGTGCCAGTAGTGCCAGGGAGGAGGGCAATGAAAAACTGTTTTTT
TRBJ1-1 | TRBD1 | 14 | TRBV19 | NA | CASSKGQMNTEAFF | TGTGCCAGTAGTAAGGGACAGATGAACACTGAAGCTTTCTTT
TRBJ1-4 | NA | 11 | TRBV29-1 | once | CSARAGGKLFF | TGCAGCGCTAGGGCGGGAGGAAAACTGTTTTTT
TRBJ2-5 | NA | 14 | TRBV29-1 | once | CSAVIQGKQETQYF | TGCAGCGCCGTGATTCAGGGGAAGCAAGAGACCCAGTACTTC
TRBJ2-2 | TRBD2 | 17 | TRBV5-4 | NA | CASTPGGTSGGVGELFF | TGTGCCAGCACCCCCGGTGGGACTAGCGGGGGGGTCGGGGAGCTGTTTTTT
TRBJ1-1 | NA | 15 | TRBV11-2 | NA | CASSLGGWGGTEAFF | TGTGCCAGCAGCTTAGGCGGGTGGGGGGGCACTGAAGCTTTCTTT
TRBJ1-2 | TRBD1 | 14 | TRBV7-2 | NA | CASSLGGQGYGYTF | TGTGCCAGCAGCTTAGGCGGACAGGGCTATGGCTACACCTTC
TRBJ1-3 | NA | 15 | TRBV4-1 | NA | CASSQGTVSGNTIYF | TGCGCCAGCAGCCAAGGAACGGTCTCTGGAAACACCATATATTTT
TRBJ1-2 | NA | 16 | TRBV4-1 | NA | CASSRGFETVAYGYTF | TGCGCCAGCAGCCGAGGATTCGAGACAGTAGCCTATGGCTACACCTTC
TRBJ1-1 | NA | 15 | TRBV9 | NA | CASSVAGGIGTEAFF | TGTGCCAGCAGCGTCGCCGGGGGGATCGGTACTGAAGCTTTCTTT
TRBJ2-5 | NA | 13 | TRBV7-2 | NA | CASSLEPQETQYF | TGTGCCAGCAGCTTAGAGCCCCAAGAGACCCAGTACTTC
TRBJ2-7 | NA | 14 | TRBV4-1 | NA | CASSPGTFKYEQYF | TGCGCCAGCAGCCCCGGGACTTTTAAGTACGAGCAGTACTTC
TRBJ2-5 | TRBD1 | 14 | TRBV5-1 | NA | CASSPGQGLETQYF | TGCGCCAGCAGCCCGGGACAGGGTTTAGAGACCCAGTACTTC
TRBJ1-3 | TRBD1 | 16 | TRBV28 | NA | CASSFDRVRYGNTIYF | TGTGCCAGCAGTTTCGACAGGGTTCGCTACGGAAACACCATATATTTT
TRBJ1-1 | TRBD1 | 17 | TRBV16 | NA | CASSQFVGTGMNTEAFF | TGTGCCAGCAGCCAATTTGTGGGGACAGGAATGAACACTGAAGCTTTCTTT
TRBJ2-7 | TRBD2 | 15 | TRBV27 | NA | CASSLRGRGAYEQYF | TGTGCCAGCAGTTTACGCGGGAGGGGGGCCTACGAGCAGTACTTC
TRBJ2-7 | NA | 15 | TRBV11-2 | NA | CASSLGAYREHEQYF | TGTGCCAGCAGCTTAGGGGCCTACAGGGAGCACGAGCAGTACTTC
TRBJ2-1 | TRBD2 | 15 | TRBV25-1 | once | CASSEPRGWYNEQFF | TGTGCCAGCAGTGAACCGCGGGGGTGGTACAATGAGCAGTTCTTC
TRBJ1-5 | TRBD1 | 14 | TRBV18 | NA | CASSQIQGAQPQHF | TGTGCCAGCTCGCAAATCCAGGGGGCTCAGCCCCAGCATTTT
TRBJ1-4 | NA | 14 | TRBV19 | NA | CASREDTRAEELFF | TGTGCCAGTAGGGAAGACACCCGGGCGGAGGAACTGTTTTTT
TRBJ2-7 | TRBD2 | 15 | TRBV19 | NA | CASSIISGGVNEQYF | TGTGCCAGTAGTATAATCAGCGGGGGTGTCAACGAGCAGTACTTC
TRBJ1-1 | NA | 13 | TRBV7-2 | NA | CASSLSGYTEAFF | TGTGCCAGCAGCTTATCGGGGTACACTGAAGCTTTCTTT
TRBJ2-3 | TRBD2 | 15 | TRBV5-8 | NA | CASSRGLGDTDTQYF | TGTGCCAGCAGCCGGGGACTAGGAGATACAGATACGCAGTATTTT
TRBJ2-2 | NA | 17 | TRBV28 | NA | CASRRLREVRDTGELFF | TGTGCCAGCAGACGCTTAAGGGAGGTGAGGGACACCGGGGAGCTGTTTTTT
TRBJ2-7 | TRBD2 | 13 | TRBV6-5 | NA | CASSYFGTREQYF | TGTGCCAGCAGTTACTTCGGGACTAGGGAGCAGTACTTC
TRBJ1-1 | NA | 15 | TRBV5-6 | NA | CASSLVRDMNTEAFF | TGTGCCAGCAGCTTGGTCAGGGACATGAACACTGAAGCTTTCTTT
TRBJ1-2 | TRBD1 | 13 | TRBV30 | NA | CAWSSTGDGGYTF | TGTGCCTGGTCCTCGACAGGGGATGGCGGCTACACCTTC
TRBJ1-4 | NA | 12 | TRBV29-1 | NA | CSGSGVGEKLFF | TGCAGCGGATCAGGGGTGGGGGAAAAACTGTTTTTT
TRBJ2-7 | TRBD1 | 16 | TRBV25-1 | NA | CASSELGAGGDYEQYF | TGTGCCAGCAGTGAATTGGGGGCAGGGGGCGATTACGAGCAGTACTTC
TRBJ1-2 | NA | 15 | TRBV5-4 | NA | CASSQKTGTSLGYTF | TGTGCCAGCAGTCAAAAGACCGGGACTTCTCTGGGCTACACCTTC
TRBJ1-5 | NA | 16 | TRBV19 | once | CASSQTGQTSNQPQHF | TGTGCCAGTAGTCAGACGGGACAAACCAGCAATCAGCCCCAGCATTTT
TRBJ2-7 | TRBD2 | 15 | TRBV9 | NA | CASSVDVGGPGEQYF | TGTGCCAGCAGCGTAGATGTGGGAGGGCCTGGGGAGCAGTACTTC
TRBJ2-5 | NA | 13 | TRBV9 | NA | CASSRPTRETQYF | TGTGCCAGCAGCCGACCAACCAGGGAGACCCAGTACTTC